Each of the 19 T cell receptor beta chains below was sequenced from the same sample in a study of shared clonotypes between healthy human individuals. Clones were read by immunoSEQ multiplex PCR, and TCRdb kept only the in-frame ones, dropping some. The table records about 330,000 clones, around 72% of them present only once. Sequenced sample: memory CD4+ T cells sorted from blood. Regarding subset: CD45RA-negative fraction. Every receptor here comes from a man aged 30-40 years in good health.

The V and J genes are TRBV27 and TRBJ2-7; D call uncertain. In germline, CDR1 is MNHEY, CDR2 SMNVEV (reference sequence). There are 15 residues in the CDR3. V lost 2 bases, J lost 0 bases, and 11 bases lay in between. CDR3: CASSLETRSSYEQYF. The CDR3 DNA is TGTGCCAGCAGTTTAGAGACACGGAGCTCCTACGAGCAGTACTTC.

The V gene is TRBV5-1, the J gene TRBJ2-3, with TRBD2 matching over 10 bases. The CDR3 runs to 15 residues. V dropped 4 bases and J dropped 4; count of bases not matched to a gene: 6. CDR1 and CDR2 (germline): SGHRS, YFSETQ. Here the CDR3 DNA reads TGCGCCAGCAGCACCCTAGCGGGAGCCCCAGATACGCAGTATTTT. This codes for CASSTLAGAPDTQYF.

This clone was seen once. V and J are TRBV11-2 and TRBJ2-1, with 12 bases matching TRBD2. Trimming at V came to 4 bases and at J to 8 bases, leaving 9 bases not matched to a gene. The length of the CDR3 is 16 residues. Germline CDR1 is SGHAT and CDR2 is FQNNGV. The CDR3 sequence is CASSSPRLAGAHEQFF. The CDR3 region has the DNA TGTGCCAGCAGCTCGCCTAGACTAGCGGGAGCCCATGAGCAGTTCTTC.

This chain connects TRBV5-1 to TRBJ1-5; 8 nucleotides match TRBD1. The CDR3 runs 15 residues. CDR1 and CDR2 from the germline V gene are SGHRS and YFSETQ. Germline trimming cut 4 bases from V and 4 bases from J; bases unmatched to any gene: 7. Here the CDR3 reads CASSASGGANQPQHF. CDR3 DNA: TGCGCCAGCAGCGCTTCAGGGGGCGCGAATCAGCCCCAGCATTTT.

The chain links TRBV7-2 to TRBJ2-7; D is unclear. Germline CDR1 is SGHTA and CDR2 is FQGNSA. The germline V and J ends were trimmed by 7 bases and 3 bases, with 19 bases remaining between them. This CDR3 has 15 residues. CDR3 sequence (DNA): TGTGCCAGCACCGCTACACCGACACCCCGCTACGAGCAGTACTTC. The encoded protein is CASTATPTPRYEQYF.

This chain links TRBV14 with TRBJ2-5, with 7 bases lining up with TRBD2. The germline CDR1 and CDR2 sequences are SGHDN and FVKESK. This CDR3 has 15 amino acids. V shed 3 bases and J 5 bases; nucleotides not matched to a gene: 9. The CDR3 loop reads CASSHEGGLRETQYF. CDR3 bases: TGTGCCAGCAGCCATGAGGGAGGGCTTCGGGAGACCCAGTACTTC.

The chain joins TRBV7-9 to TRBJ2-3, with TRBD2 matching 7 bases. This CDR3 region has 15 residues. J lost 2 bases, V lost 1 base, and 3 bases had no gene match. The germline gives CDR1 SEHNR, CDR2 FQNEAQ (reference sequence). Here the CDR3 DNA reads TGTGCCAGCAGCTTAGGAGCGGGGAACACAGATACGCAGTATTTT. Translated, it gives CASSLGAGNTDTQYF.

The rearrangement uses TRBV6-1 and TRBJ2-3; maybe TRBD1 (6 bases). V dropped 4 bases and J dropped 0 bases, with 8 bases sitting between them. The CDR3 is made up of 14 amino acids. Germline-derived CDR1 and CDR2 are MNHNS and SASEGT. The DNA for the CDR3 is TGTGCCAGCAGTGCGGGGACAAGCACAGATACGCAGTATTTT. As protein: CASSAGTSTDTQYF.

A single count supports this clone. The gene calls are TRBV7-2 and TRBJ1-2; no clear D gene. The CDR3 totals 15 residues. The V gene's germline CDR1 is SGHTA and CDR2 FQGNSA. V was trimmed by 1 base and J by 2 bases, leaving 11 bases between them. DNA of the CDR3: TGTGCCAGCAGCTTAGACAACGGCTTAAACTATGGCTACACCTTC. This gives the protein CASSLDNGLNYGYTF.

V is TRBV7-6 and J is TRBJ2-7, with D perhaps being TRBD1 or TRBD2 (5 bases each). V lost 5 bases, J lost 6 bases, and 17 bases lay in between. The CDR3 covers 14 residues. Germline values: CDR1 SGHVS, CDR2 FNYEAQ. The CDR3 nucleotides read TGTGCCAGCAGCCGGGACGTATCTCCGGGCGAGCAGTACTTC. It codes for CASSRDVSPGEQYF.

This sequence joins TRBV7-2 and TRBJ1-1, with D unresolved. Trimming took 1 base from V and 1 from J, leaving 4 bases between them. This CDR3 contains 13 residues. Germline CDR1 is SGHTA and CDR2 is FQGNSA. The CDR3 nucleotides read TGTGCCAGCAGCTTAGTCCCGAACACTGAAGCTTTCTTT. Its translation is CASSLVPNTEAFF.

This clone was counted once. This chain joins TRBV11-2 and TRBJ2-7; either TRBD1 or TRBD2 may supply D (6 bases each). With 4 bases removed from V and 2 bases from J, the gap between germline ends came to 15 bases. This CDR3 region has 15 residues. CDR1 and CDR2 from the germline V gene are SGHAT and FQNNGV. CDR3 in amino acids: CASSSRGQATYEQYF. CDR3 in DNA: TGTGCCAGCAGCTCCCGGGGGCAGGCAACCTACGAGCAGTACTTC.

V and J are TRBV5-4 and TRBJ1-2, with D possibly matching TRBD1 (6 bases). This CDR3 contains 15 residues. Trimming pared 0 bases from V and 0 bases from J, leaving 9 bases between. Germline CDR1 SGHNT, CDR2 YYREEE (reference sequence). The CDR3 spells CASSLEGGTNYGYTF. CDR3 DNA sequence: TGTGCCAGCAGCTTGGAGGGGGGAACTAACTATGGCTACACCTTC.

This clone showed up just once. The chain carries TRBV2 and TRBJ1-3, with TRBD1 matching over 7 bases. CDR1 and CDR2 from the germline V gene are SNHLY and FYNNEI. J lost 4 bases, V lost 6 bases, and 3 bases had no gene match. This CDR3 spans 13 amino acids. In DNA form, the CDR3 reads TGTGCCAGCAGGACGGACAGGGGAAACACCATATATTTT. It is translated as CASRTDRGNTIYF. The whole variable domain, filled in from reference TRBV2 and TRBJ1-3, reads EPEVTQTPSHQVTQMGQEVILRCVPISNHLYFYWYRQILGQKVEFLVSFYNNEISEKSEIFDDQFSVERPDGSNFTLKIRSTKLEDSAMYFCASRTDRGNTIYFGEGSWLTVV.

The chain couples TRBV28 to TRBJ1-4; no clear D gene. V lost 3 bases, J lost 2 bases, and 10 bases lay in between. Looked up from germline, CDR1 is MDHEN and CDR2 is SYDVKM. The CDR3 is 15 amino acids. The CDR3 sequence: CASSLGRVTNEKLFF. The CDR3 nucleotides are TGTGCCAGCAGTTTGGGGAGGGTTACTAATGAAAAACTGTTTTTT. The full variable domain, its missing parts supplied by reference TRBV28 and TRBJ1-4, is DVKVTQSSRYLVKRTGEKVFLECVQDMDHENMFWYRQDPGLGLRLIYFSYDVKMKEKGDIPEGYSVSREKKERFSLILESASTNQTSMYLCASSLGRVTNEKLFFGSGTQLSVL.

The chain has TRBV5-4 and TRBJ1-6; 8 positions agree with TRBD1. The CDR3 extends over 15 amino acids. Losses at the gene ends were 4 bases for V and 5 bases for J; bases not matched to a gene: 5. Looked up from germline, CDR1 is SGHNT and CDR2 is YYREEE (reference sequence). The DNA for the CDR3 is TGTGCCAGCAGCACCTGGACAGGGAATAATTCACCCCTCCACTTT. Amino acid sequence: CASSTWTGNNSPLHF. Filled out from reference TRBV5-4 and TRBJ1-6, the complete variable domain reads ETGVTQSPTHLIKTRGQQVTLRCSSQSGHNTVSWYQQALGQGPQFIFQYYREEENGRGNFPPRFSGLQFPNYSSELNVNALELDDSALYLCASSTWTGNNSPLHFGNGTRLTVT.

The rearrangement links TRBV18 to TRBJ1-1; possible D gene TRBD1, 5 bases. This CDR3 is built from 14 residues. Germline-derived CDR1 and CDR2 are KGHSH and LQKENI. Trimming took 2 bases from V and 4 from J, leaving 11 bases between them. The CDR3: CASSPRGRGTEAFF. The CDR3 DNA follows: TGTGCCAGCTCACCAAGGGGCCGGGGCACTGAAGCTTTCTTT. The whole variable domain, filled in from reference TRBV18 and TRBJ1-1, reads NAGVMQNPRHLVRRRGQEARLRCSPMKGHSHVYWYRQLPEEGLKFMVYLQKENIIDESGMPKERFSAEFPKEGPSILRIQQVVRGDSAAYFCASSPRGRGTEAFFGQGTRLTVV.

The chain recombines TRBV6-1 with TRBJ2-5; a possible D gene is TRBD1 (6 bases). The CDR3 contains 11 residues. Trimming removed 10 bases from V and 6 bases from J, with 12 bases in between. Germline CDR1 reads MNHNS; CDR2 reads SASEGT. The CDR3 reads CATAQGQTQYF. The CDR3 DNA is TGTGCCACCGCACAGGGACAGACCCAGTACTTC.

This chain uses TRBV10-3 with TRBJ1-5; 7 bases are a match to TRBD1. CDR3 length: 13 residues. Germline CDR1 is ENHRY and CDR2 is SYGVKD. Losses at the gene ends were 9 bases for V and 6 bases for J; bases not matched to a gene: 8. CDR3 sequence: CAIATGMGQPQHF. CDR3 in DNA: TGTGCCATAGCGACAGGGATGGGTCAGCCCCAGCATTTT.